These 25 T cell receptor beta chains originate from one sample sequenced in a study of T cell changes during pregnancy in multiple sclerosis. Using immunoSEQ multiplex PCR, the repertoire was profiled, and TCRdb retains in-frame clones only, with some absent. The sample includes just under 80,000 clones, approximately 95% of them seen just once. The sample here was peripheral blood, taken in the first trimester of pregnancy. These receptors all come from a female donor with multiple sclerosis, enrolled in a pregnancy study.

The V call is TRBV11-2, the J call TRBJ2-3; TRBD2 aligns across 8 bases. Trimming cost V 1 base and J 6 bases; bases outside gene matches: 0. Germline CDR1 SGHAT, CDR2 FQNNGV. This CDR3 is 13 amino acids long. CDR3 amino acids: CASSLAGGDTQYF. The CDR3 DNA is TGTGCCAGCAGCTTAGCGGGAGGGGATACGCAGTATTTT.

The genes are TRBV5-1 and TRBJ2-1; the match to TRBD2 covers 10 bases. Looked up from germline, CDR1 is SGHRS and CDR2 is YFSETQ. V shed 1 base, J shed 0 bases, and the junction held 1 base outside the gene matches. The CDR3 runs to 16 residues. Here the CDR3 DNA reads TGCGCCAGCAGCTTGAGCGGGAGGGCCTCCTACAATGAGCAGTTCTTC. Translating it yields CASSLSGRASYNEQFF.

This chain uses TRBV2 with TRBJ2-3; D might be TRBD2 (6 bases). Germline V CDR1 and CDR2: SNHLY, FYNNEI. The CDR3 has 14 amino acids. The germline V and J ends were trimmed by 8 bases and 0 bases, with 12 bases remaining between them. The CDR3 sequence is CASVRGLSTDTQYF. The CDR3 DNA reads TGTGCCAGCGTTCGGGGACTCAGCACAGATACGCAGTATTTT.

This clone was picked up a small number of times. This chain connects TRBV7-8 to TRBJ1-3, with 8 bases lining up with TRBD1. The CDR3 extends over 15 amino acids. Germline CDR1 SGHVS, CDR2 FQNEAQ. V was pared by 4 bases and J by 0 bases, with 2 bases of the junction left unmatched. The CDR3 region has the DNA TGTGCCAGCAGCTCAGGGGGCATCTCTGGAAACACCATATATTTT. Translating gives CASSSGGISGNTIYF.

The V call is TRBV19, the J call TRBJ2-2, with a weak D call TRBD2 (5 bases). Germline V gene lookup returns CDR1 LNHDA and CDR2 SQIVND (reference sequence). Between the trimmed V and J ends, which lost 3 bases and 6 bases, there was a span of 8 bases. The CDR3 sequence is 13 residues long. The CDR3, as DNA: TGTGCCAGTAGTATCTGGGGAGCCGGGGAGCTGTTTTTT. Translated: CASSIWGAGELFF.

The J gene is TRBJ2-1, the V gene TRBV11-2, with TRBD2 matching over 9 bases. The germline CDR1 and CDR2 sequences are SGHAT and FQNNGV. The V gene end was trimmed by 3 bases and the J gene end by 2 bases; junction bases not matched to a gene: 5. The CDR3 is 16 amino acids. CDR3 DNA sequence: TGTGCCAGCAGCTTTCTAGCGGGATCCCCCTACAATGAGCAGTTCTTC. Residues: CASSFLAGSPYNEQFF.

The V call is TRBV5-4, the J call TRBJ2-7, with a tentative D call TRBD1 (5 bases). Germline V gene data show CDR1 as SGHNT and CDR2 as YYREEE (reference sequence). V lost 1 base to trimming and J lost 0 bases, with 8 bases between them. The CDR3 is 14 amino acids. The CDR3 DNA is TGTGCCAGCAGCTTGAGGGGATTCTCCTACGAGCAGTACTTC. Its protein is CASSLRGFSYEQYF.

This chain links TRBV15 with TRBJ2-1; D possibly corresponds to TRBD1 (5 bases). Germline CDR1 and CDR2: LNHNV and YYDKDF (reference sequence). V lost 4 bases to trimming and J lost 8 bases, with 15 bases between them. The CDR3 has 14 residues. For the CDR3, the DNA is TGTGCCACCAGCAAGAACTCTCAGGGCGATGAGCAGTTCTTC. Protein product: CATSKNSQGDEQFF. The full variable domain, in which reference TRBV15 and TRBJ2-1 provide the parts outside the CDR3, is DAMVIQNPRYQVTQFGKPVTLSCSQTLNHNVMYWYQQKSSQAPKLLFHYYDKDFNNEADTPDNFQSRRPNTSFCFLDIRSPGLGDTAMYLCATSKNSQGDEQFFGPGTRLTVL.

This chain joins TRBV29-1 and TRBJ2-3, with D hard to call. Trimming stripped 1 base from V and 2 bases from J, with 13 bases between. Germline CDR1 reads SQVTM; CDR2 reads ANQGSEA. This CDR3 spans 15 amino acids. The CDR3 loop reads CSVEGDNPVTDTQYF. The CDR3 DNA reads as TGCAGCGTTGAAGGAGACAATCCGGTCACAGATACGCAGTATTTT.

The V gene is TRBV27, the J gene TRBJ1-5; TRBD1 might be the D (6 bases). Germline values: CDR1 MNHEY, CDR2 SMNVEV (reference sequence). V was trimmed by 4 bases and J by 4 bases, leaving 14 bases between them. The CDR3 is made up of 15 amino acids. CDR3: CASSSSRGFNQPQHF. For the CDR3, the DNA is TGTGCCAGCAGTTCTTCCAGGGGCTTTAATCAGCCCCAGCATTTT.

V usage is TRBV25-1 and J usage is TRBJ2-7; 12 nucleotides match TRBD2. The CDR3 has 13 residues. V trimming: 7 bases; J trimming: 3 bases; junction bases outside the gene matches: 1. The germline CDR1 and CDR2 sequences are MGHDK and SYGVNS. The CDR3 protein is CASMTSGSYEQYF. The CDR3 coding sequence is TGTGCCAGCATGACTAGCGGGAGCTACGAGCAGTACTTC.

The CDR3 DNA reads TGTGCCAGCAGCCTACCGACTAGCCGGACAGATACGCAGTATTTT. It specifies CASSLPTSRTDTQYF. V usage is TRBV7-2 and J usage is TRBJ2-3, with 7 bases identical to TRBD2. Germline CDR1 is SGHTA and CDR2 is FQGNSA. The CDR3 has 15 amino acids. V lost 5 bases to trimming and J lost 3 bases; unmatched junction nucleotides: 8.

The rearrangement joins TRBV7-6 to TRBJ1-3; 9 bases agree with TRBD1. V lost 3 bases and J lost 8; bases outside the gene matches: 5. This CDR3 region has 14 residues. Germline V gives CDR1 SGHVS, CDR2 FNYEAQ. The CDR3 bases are TGTGCCAGCAGCTTCACAGGGGGCCATGACACCATATATTTT. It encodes CASSFTGGHDTIYF.

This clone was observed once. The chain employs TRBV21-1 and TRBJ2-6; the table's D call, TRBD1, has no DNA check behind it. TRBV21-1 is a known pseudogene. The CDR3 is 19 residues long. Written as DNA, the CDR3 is TGTGCCAGCAGCAGAGGGGGGGACAGGGGGCCTCGGGGGGCCAACGTCCTGACTTTC. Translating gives CASSRGGDRGPRGANVLTF.

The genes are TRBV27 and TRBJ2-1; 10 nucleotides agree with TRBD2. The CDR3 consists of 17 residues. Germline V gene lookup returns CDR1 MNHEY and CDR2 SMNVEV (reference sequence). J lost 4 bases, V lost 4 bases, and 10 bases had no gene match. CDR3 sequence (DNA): TGTGCCAGCAGTTCCCCTCTAGCGGGAGATGGGTACAATGAGCAGTTCTTC. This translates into CASSSPLAGDGYNEQFF.

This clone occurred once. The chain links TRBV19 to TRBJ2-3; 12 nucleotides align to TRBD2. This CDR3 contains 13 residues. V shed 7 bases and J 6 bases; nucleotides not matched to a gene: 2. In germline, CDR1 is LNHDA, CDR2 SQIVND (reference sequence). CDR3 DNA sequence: TGTGCCAGTAATGGACTAGCGGGGGATACGCAGTATTTT. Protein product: CASNGLAGDTQYF.

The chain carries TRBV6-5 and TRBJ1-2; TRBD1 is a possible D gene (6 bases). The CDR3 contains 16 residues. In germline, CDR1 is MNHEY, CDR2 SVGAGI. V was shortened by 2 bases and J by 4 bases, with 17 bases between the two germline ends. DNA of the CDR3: TGTGCCAGCAGTTACGCCGCCGTAGGGGGGGTCTATGGCTACACCTTC. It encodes CASSYAAVGGVYGYTF.

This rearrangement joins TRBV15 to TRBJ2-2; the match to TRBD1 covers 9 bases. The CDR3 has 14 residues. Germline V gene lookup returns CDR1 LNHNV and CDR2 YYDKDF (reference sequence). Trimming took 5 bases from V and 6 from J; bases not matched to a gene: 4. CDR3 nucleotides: TGTGCCACCAGCGCACAGGGGGCGTCCGGGGAGCTGTTTTTT. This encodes CATSAQGASGELFF.

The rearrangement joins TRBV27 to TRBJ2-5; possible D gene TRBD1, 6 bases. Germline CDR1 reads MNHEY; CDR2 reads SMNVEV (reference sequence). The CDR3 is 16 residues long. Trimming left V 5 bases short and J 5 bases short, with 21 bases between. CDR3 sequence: CASSPVPRGSGETQYF. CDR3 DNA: TGTGCCAGCAGTCCCGTCCCCAGGGGATCAGGGGAGACCCAGTACTTC.

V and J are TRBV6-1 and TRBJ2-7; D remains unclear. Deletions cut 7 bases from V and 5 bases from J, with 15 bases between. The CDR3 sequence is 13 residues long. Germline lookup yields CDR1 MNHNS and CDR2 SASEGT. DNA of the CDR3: TGTGCCAGCACCCCTAGAGGTTTCGACGAGCAGTACTTC. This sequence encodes CASTPRGFDEQYF.

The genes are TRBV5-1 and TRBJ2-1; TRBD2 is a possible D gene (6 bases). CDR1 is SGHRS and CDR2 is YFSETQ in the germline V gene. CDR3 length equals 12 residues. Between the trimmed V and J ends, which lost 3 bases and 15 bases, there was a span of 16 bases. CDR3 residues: CASSSAGTGGFF. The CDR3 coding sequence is TGCGCCAGCAGCTCGGCCGGGACCGGGGGGTTCTTC.

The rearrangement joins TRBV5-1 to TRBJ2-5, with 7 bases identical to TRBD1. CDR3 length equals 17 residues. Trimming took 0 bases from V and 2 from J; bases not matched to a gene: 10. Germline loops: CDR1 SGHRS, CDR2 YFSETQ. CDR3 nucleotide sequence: TGCGCCAGCAGCTTGGGACAGGGCGCCCTAGAGCAAGAGACCCAGTACTTC. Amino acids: CASSLGQGALEQETQYF.

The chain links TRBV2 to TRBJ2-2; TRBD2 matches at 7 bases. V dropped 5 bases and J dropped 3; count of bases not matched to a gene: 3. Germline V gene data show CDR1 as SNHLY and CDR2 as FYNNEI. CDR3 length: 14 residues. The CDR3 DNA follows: TGTGCCAGCAGTAGGGAGGGAGACACCGGGGAGCTGTTTTTT. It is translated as CASSREGDTGELFF.

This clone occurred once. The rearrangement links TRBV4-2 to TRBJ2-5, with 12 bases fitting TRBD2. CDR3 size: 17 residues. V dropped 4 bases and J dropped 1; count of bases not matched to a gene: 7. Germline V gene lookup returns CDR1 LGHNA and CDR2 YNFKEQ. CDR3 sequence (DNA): TGTGCCAGCAGCCTATTTTCGACTAGCGGGAGCCAAGAGACCCAGTACTTC. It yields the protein CASSLFSTSGSQETQYF.

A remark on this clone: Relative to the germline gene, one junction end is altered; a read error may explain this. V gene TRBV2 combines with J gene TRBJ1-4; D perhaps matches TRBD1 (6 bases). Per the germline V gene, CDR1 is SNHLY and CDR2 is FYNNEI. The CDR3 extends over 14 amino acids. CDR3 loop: CASSITGLHERLFF. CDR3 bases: TGTGCCAGCAGTATTACAGGGCTTCATGAAAGACTGTTTTTT.